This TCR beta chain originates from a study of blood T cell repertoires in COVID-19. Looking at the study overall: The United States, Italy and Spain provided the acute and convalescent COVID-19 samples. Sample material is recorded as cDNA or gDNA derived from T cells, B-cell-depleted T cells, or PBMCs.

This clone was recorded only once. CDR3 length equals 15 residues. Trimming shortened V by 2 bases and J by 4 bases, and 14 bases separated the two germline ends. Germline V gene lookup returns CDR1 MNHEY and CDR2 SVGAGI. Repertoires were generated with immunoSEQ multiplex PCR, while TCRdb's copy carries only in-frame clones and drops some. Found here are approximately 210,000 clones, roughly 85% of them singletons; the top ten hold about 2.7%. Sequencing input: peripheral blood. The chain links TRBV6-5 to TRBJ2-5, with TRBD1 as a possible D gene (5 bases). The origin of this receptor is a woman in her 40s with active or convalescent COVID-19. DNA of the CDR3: TGTGCCAGCAGTTACGATCAGGGAACGTTAGAGACCCAGTACTTC. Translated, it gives CASSYDQGTLETQYF.